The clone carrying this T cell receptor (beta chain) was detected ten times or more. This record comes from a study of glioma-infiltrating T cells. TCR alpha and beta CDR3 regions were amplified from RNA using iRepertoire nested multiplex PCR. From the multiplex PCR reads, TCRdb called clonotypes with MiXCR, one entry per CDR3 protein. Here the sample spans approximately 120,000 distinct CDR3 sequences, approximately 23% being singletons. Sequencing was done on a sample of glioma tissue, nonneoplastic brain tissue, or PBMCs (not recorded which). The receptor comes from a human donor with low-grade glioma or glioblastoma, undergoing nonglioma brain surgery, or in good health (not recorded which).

CDR3 DNA: TGTGCCAGCAGCTTAGCGGTCACAGATACGCAGTATTTT. Protein product: CASSLAVTDTQYF. This chain joins TRBV7-2 and TRBJ2-3; no clear D gene. This CDR3 region has 13 residues. Germline loops: CDR1 SGHTA, CDR2 FQGNSA. V was cut by 0 bases and J by 2 bases, with 3 bases left in between.